This paragraph covers one TCR beta chain sequence. Trimming took 5 bases from V and 0 from J, leaving 11 bases between them. The germline gives CDR1 ENHRY, CDR2 SYGVKD. The CDR3 is made up of 15 amino acids. The source of the sample is a study of blood T cell repertoires in COVID-19. At the level of the study: COVID-19 samples collected from the United States, Italy and Spain covered acute and convalescent phases. Sources were T cells, B-cell-depleted T cells, or PBMCs; the material itself was cDNA or gDNA.

Source study methods: Reference gene primer amplification yielded estimated nucleated cell counts. Sequencing was performed with immunoSEQ multiplex PCR; in TCRdb, only in-frame clones are kept and a portion is missing. Clone size and V and J calls were adopted from that table, with D and trimming inferred from the DNA. Among under 150,000 clones, 84% were seen once, and the ten largest hold less than 9.5%. The chain links TRBV10-3 to TRBJ2-1; D is possibly TRBD2 (5 bases). Sequenced: peripheral blood. This receptor was taken from a woman aged 40 to 50 with acute or convalescent COVID-19. CDR3 residues: CAISSQGSSYNEQFF. The DNA of the CDR3 is TGTGCCATCAGTTCGCAAGGGAGCTCCTACAATGAGCAGTTCTTC.